This T cell receptor (beta chain) was observed in a study of metastatic and nonmetastatic thyroid tumors. About the research overall: The authors compared repertoires across blood and tumor or nodule tissue from malignant and benign thyroid patients.

By its share, this clone is medium-sized (0.01 to 0.1%). Its target is unknown. Points from the study as a whole: As reported, TCR beta diversity in blood and tumor was significantly higher in malignant thyroid tumors than in benign nodules.

As processed by the authors: Variation in CDR3 across clinicopathological groups served as the basis for constructing a distant-metastasis classifier in papillary thyroid cancer. TCRdb used MiXCR to call clones anew from the PCR reads. The V and J calls shown here were made by TCRdb, not taken from the authors' results. Of 45,000 to 60,000 clones in the sample, under 20% were seen once. Thyroid surgery was preceded by no treatment in any patient. Trimming took 5 bases from V and 3 from J, leaving 2 bases between them. The length of the CDR3 is 11 residues. Per the germline V gene, CDR1 is MNHNS and CDR2 is SASEGT.

V usage is TRBV6-1 and J usage is TRBJ1-3, with D unclear. Sequences were obtained from blood. This sequence was found in a female donor with papillary thyroid cancer or a benign thyroid nodule (not recorded which). Some clones in this sample may be carry-over from other donors' samples. The CDR3 nucleotides read TGTGCCAGCAGTTTTGGAAACACCATATATTTT. This codes for CASSFGNTIYF.